This T cell receptor beta chain is from a study of blood T cell repertoires in COVID-19. Clones were read by immunoSEQ multiplex PCR, and TCRdb kept only the in-frame ones, dropping some. The sample shows about 190,000 clones, approximately 88% of them seen only once. Germline CDR1 is SGHRS and CDR2 is YFSETQ. The ends were cut back, 5 bases at V and 3 bases at J, with 13 bases in the middle. This CDR3 is 14 amino acids long. This TCR was sampled from a woman in her 30s who had recovered from COVID-19. The genes are TRBV5-1 and TRBJ2-3; maybe TRBD1 (6 bases). Sequencing was carried out using PBMCs or T cells enriched from blood (not recorded which). CDR3 nucleotide sequence: TGCGCCAGCAGGAACAGGGTGGTGACAGATACGCAGTATTTT. Residues: CASRNRVVTDTQYF.